Sequencing of this T cell receptor (beta chain) was carried out in a study of blood T cell repertoires in COVID-19 (TCRdb year 2020). Study-wide context: Samples covering the acute and convalescent phases of COVID-19 were provided by collaborators in the United States, Italy and Spain. Where HLA class I and class II types were available, the types were taken from metadata supplied by the sample provider, not from assay-based typing. Nearly every sample came with metadata listing a de-identified subject ID, COVID-19 status, age in years and sex. The samples were drawn from the first 160 participants of the ongoing ImmuneRACE study and from more than 1,000 subjects provided by 6 global collaborators. The prospective study material was composed of cDNA or gDNA derived from T cells, B-cell-depleted T cells, or PBMCs. A freely available public database, intended as a resource for researchers studying the immune response to SARS-CoV-2, is where the repertoires were released. Deeply sampled blood TCRbeta repertoires from subjects exposed to, actively infected with, or recovered from COVID-19 were included in the dataset. Study-wide conclusions, independent of this receptor: The amount of clinical and demographic metadata varied by source and participant and was provided uncurated.

A remark on this clone: Its target antigen remains unknown. Base qualities are not provided; no much larger clone lies one nucleotide away.

Participants in the prospective study were aged roughly 18 to 100 years, lived in about two dozen United States geographic areas, and enrolled through a virtual design. In the prospective study, cohorts were assigned on the basis of participant-reported clinical history obtained from a screening survey and a study questionnaire. ImmuneRACE Cohort 3 recovered participants were defined by two consecutive negative NP/OP PCR tests, healthcare professional clearance, or symptom resolution. In the prospective study, whole blood, serum and a nasopharyngeal or oropharyngeal swab were collected from each participant by mobile phlebotomists. Prospective study participants could optionally give additional blood draws and questionnaires over a 2-month period. Before DNA extraction, blood samples from the prospective study were shipped at room temperature or frozen. TCRbeta CDR3 regions were amplified from genomic DNA by means of the immunoSEQ Assay, a bias-controlled multiplex PCR. Per the source publication's procedure: Within the assay, amplification of reference gene primers was used to estimate how many nucleated cells each sample contained. To quantify the absolute abundance of each unique TCRbeta CDR3 rearrangement, sequence reads were collapsed and filtered. For each sample, productive Simpson clonality was calculated as the square root of Simpson's diversity index over productive rearrangements. TCRdb stores this immuneACCESS table with in-frame sequences only. Part of the clones is absent; in the studies checked, under half of the shortfall reflects unresolved V genes, and no reason is known for the rest. That table gives V, J and clone size, and the DNA gave D and trimming. Present in this sample are some 350,000 clones, more than 70% of which were seen just once. The ten largest account for less than 6% of the sample.

The clonotype comes from a young woman who had recovered from COVID-19. The sample taken for sequencing was PBMCs or T cells enriched from blood (not recorded which).

The nucleotide sequence is given as TGTGCCAGCTCACCACCGTCAACAGGTGCCTACGAGCAGTACTTC. Translated, it gives CASSPPSTGAYEQYF. This chain joins TRBV18 to TRBJ2-7, and the D gene may be TRBD1, 5 bases matching. The trim is 0 bases for V and 2 bases for J, with a gap of 11 bases between the germline ends. The germline V gene yields KGHSH for CDR1 and LQKENI for CDR2. The CDR3 measures 15 amino acids from cysteine to phenylalanine. Just CDR3 DNA is preserved here, 45 bases in frame from base 1.